Listed below are T cell receptor beta chains from one sample, sequenced in a study of radiotherapy plus CTLA-4 blockade in lung cancer. This table comes from immunoSEQ multiplex PCR, and its TCRdb copy is limited to in-frame clones, with some not included. The data show under 35,000 clones, with 60% to 80% seen just once and roughly 4.3% held by the top ten. This specimen consisted of peripheral blood, obtained from a patient treated with radiotherapy plus ipilimumab. All receptors derive from a human donor with non-small cell lung cancer whose response to radiotherapy plus ipilimumab could not be evaluated. CDR3s include the opening cysteine and the closing phenylalanine or tryptophan. Each record gives: D gene, J gene, V gene, CDR3 protein. A D gene is named only where the DNA matches it firmly.

D gene: TRBD2
J gene: TRBJ2-1
V gene: TRBV14
CDR3 protein: CASSQSGLANEQFF

D gene: NA
J gene: TRBJ2-1
V gene: TRBV4-1
CDR3 protein: CASSQELPLAREQFF

D gene: NA
J gene: TRBJ1-1
V gene: TRBV4-2
CDR3 protein: CASSLGQIEAFF

D gene: NA
J gene: TRBJ1-4
V gene: TRBV6-5
CDR3 protein: CASSGGLSNEKLFF

D gene: TRBD2
J gene: NA
V gene: TRBV15
CDR3 protein: CATSRELAGGYEQYF

D gene: TRBD2
J gene: TRBJ2-4
V gene: TRBV6-6
CDR3 protein: CASSQLREGRKNIQYF

D gene: NA
J gene: TRBJ1-6
V gene: TRBV30
CDR3 protein: CAWRGGNSPLHF

D gene: NA
J gene: TRBJ2-1
V gene: TRBV2
CDR3 protein: CASSLADEQFF

D gene: TRBD1
J gene: TRBJ1-4
V gene: TRBV9
CDR3 protein: CASTDRGGEKLFF

D gene: TRBD2
J gene: TRBJ2-1
V gene: TRBV19
CDR3 protein: CASRTLAGGPNEQFF

D gene: NA
J gene: TRBJ2-7
V gene: TRBV7-9
CDR3 protein: CASSSKNYEQYF

D gene: TRBD2
J gene: TRBJ2-7
V gene: TRBV5-6
CDR3 protein: CASSLVGGRLFDEQYF

D gene: NA
J gene: TRBJ2-7
V gene: TRBV9
CDR3 protein: CASSPRGMGYYEQYF

D gene: TRBD1
J gene: TRBJ2-7
V gene: TRBV7-7
CDR3 protein: CASSPGADRGIDEQYF

D gene: TRBD1
J gene: TRBJ1-1
V gene: TRBV4-1
CDR3 protein: CASSQAKGTGAEAFF

D gene: NA
J gene: TRBJ1-1
V gene: TRBV5-1
CDR3 protein: CASSSKATRTANTEAFF

D gene: TRBD1
J gene: TRBJ1-1
V gene: TRBV13
CDR3 protein: CASSLATFTGGYTEAFF

D gene: TRBD1
J gene: TRBJ2-3
V gene: TRBV5-4
CDR3 protein: CASSSGGGGQGTDTQYF

D gene: TRBD1
J gene: TRBJ2-5
V gene: TRBV7-9
CDR3 protein: CASSPDGQGREETQYF

D gene: TRBD1
J gene: TRBJ1-1
V gene: TRBV11-2
CDR3 protein: CASSSTADRRAFF

D gene: TRBD2
J gene: TRBJ2-1
V gene: TRBV6-5
CDR3 protein: CASSYKLAGGHEFF

D gene: TRBD2
J gene: TRBJ2-5
V gene: TRBV5-6
CDR3 protein: CASSFLAGGQYF

D gene: NA
J gene: TRBJ1-2
V gene: TRBV5-1
CDR3 protein: CASSFSIEDGYTF

D gene: NA
J gene: TRBJ2-5
V gene: TRBV2
CDR3 protein: CASRTGTVQETQYF

D gene: NA
J gene: TRBJ2-4
V gene: TRBV7-8
CDR3 protein: CASSLGSAKNIQYF

D gene: TRBD1
J gene: TRBJ2-5
V gene: TRBV5-1
CDR3 protein: CASSTGQGRETQYF

D gene: TRBD2
J gene: TRBJ2-1
V gene: TRBV28
CDR3 protein: CASSDPTSGGIEQFF

D gene: NA
J gene: TRBJ1-6
V gene: TRBV7-2
CDR3 protein: CASSSPGHGHSPLHF

D gene: NA
J gene: TRBJ2-2
V gene: TRBV11-2
CDR3 protein: CASSSLSNTGELFF

D gene: NA
J gene: TRBJ2-2
V gene: TRBV10-2
CDR3 protein: CASSEQNTGELFF

D gene: TRBD2
J gene: TRBJ2-5
V gene: TRBV6-5
CDR3 protein: CASRAGTTQNPQYF

D gene: NA
J gene: TRBJ1-4
V gene: TRBV5-1
CDR3 protein: CASSLARGVGELFF

D gene: NA
J gene: TRBJ2-7
V gene: TRBV6-1
CDR3 protein: CASSEVFISEQYF

D gene: NA
J gene: TRBJ2-7
V gene: TRBV6-5
CDR3 protein: CASSYEETLVEQYF

D gene: TRBD2
J gene: TRBJ2-7
V gene: TRBV5-4
CDR3 protein: CASSLGSGRAYEQYF

D gene: NA
J gene: TRBJ2-1
V gene: TRBV15
CDR3 protein: CATSRDPRNEQFF

D gene: NA
J gene: NA
V gene: TRBV7-9
CDR3 protein: CASSSQTYEQYF

D gene: NA
J gene: TRBJ1-5
V gene: TRBV2
CDR3 protein: CASKRDSNQPQHF

D gene: TRBD2
J gene: TRBJ2-3
V gene: TRBV5-1
CDR3 protein: CASSLVLAGEADTQYF

D gene: NA
J gene: TRBJ2-2
V gene: TRBV15
CDR3 protein: CATSRDRLPSGELFF

D gene: TRBD2
J gene: TRBJ2-1
V gene: TRBV29-1
CDR3 protein: CSAHPHSSGMRYEQFF

D gene: NA
J gene: TRBJ2-7
V gene: TRBV5-5
CDR3 protein: CASSLVERSYEQYF

D gene: NA
J gene: TRBJ1-5
V gene: TRBV4-3
CDR3 protein: CASSSHKGGSNQPQHF

D gene: TRBD1
J gene: TRBJ1-1
V gene: TRBV11-3
CDR3 protein: CASSFGTGVGTEAFF

D gene: TRBD1
J gene: TRBJ2-7
V gene: TRBV28
CDR3 protein: CVIGTGGREQYF

D gene: TRBD1
J gene: TRBJ1-2
V gene: TRBV18
CDR3 protein: CASSPVTGRGRGYGYTF

D gene: TRBD1
J gene: TRBJ2-7
V gene: TRBV4-1
CDR3 protein: CASSRGTGDYEQYF

D gene: TRBD2
J gene: TRBJ2-1
V gene: TRBV11-2
CDR3 protein: CASSPWTSGSYNEQFF